The next 18 T cell receptor beta chains were all read from a single sample in a study of blood T cell repertoires in COVID-19. TCRdb keeps only in-frame clones here, not all; method: immunoSEQ multiplex PCR. The sample records around 180,000 clones, around two thirds being singletons. Sequences were obtained from peripheral blood. The source is an elderly woman with acute or convalescent COVID-19.

This clone was seen a few times. The gene calls are TRBV7-2 and TRBJ1-2, with no clear D. Germline V gene sequence: CDR1 SGHTA, CDR2 FQGNSA. V lost 0 bases to trimming and J lost 7 bases, with 12 bases between them. This CDR3 comprises 14 residues. CDR3 sequence reads: CASSLAQQSSGYTF. CDR3 nucleotides: TGTGCCAGCAGCTTAGCGCAACAATCTTCTGGCTACACCTTC. The full variable domain, completed using reference TRBV7-2 and TRBJ1-2, is GAGVSQSPSNKVTEKGKDVELRCDPISGHTALYWYRQSLGQGLEFLIYFQGNSAPDKSGLPSDRFSAERTGGSVSTLTIQRTQQEDSAVYLCASSLAQQSSGYTFGSGTRLTVV.

This clone was picked up one time. The chain recombines TRBV5-6 with TRBJ2-3; 11 bases map to TRBD2. Unmatched junction bases numbered 10, after V lost 4 bases and J lost 6 bases. CDR1 SGHDT and CDR2 YYEEEE come from the germline V gene. This CDR3 region has 16 residues. CDR3 sequence: CASSRASTSGGDTQYF. For the CDR3, the DNA is TGTGCCAGCAGCCGGGCATCCACTAGCGGGGGTGATACGCAGTATTTT.

The chain combines TRBV4-3 with TRBJ2-6; TRBD1 matches 7 bases. The V segment lost 1 base and the J segment 4 bases; nucleotides outside the gene matches: 10. The length of the CDR3 is 18 residues. CDR1 is LGHNA, CDR2 YSLEER, per germline. The CDR3 DNA reads TGCGCCAGCAGCCAAGCGCCGAGACAGGGTTCCGGGGCCAACGTCCTGACTTTC. This translates into CASSQAPRQGSGANVLTF.

This sequence joins TRBV19 and TRBJ2-3, with 7 bases aligning to TRBD2. The V segment lost 3 bases and the J segment 6 bases; nucleotides outside the gene matches: 12. CDR1 LNHDA and CDR2 SQIVND come from the germline V gene (reference sequence). CDR3 length equals 16 residues. This CDR3 is CASSIGGRAGLDTQYF. The DNA for the CDR3 is TGTGCCAGTAGTATCGGGGGGAGGGCCGGGTTGGATACGCAGTATTTT.

The chain combines TRBV7-3 with TRBJ2-1; unclear D gene. The V gene lost 5 bases and the J gene lost 9 bases, with 14 bases spanning the gap. CDR3 length: 13 residues. Germline CDR1 reads SGHTA; CDR2 reads FQGTGA. This CDR3 reads CASSNRLDSEQFF. The CDR3 DNA follows: TGTGCCAGCAGCAATCGTCTAGACTCTGAGCAGTTCTTC.

Comment on this clone: The junction departs from the called germline gene at one end, perhaps through a read error. This rearrangement joins TRBV11-2 to TRBJ1-1, with TRBD1 as a possible D gene (6 bases). CDR3 size: 16 residues. Germline assignment: CDR1 SGHAT and CDR2 FQNNGV. In DNA, the CDR3 is TGTGCCAGCAGCTCACCGACAGGATCGTCATACACAGAAGCTTTCTTT. Translation: CASSSPTGSSYTEAFF.

This clone appeared many times. The rearrangement joins TRBV6-2 or TRBV6-3 to TRBJ2-3; 7 bases align to TRBD1. With 1 base clipped from V and 5 bases from J, the junction kept 9 bases outside the gene matches. Germline V gene data show CDR1 as MNHEY and CDR2 as SVGEGT. This CDR3 is built from 16 residues. The CDR3 nucleotides are TGTGCCAGCAGTTACTTACAGGGGAGTGGAAAAGATACGCAGTATTTT. This gives the protein CASSYLQGSGKDTQYF.

The V and J genes are TRBV5-1 and TRBJ1-5; the D is unclear. V lost 0 bases to trimming and J lost 1 base, with 11 bases between them. The CDR3 runs 16 residues. Germline CDR1 and CDR2: SGHRS and YFSETQ. For the CDR3, the DNA is TGCGCCAGCAGCTTGGAACCGCGAGAAAGCAATCAGCCCCAGCATTTT. It translates to CASSLEPRESNQPQHF.

The genes are TRBV5-1 and TRBJ2-5, with 12 bases lining up with TRBD2. V was pared by 4 bases and J by 4 bases, with 20 bases of the junction left unmatched. Germline CDR1 and CDR2: SGHRS and YFSETQ. This CDR3 region has 20 residues. Here the CDR3 DNA reads TGCGCCAGCAGCCCCTGGACTAGCGGGAACGAGTACCCGGAGGGAGAGACCCAGTACTTC. This codes for CASSPWTSGNEYPEGETQYF.

This clone was seen a handful of times. As DNA, the CDR3 is TGTGCCAGCAGTTTACGTAACGAACGGGTAAAACTGTTTTTT. This codes for CASSLRNERVKLFF. The chain couples TRBV27 to TRBJ1-4; D is ambiguous. The V gene's germline CDR1 is MNHEY and CDR2 SMNVEV (reference sequence). This CDR3 is built from 14 residues. Deletions cut 2 bases from V and 10 bases from J, with 14 bases between. Combining the CDR3 with reference TRBV27 and TRBJ1-4 gives the whole variable domain EAQVTQNPRYLITVTGKKLTVTCSQNMNHEYMSWYRQDPGLGLRQIYYSMNVEVTDKGDVPEGYKVSRKEKRNFPLILESPSPNQTSLYFCASSLRNERVKLFFGSGTQLSVL.

The chain links TRBV19 to TRBJ1-5, with a tentative D call TRBD1 (5 bases). Germline CDR1 and CDR2: LNHDA and SQIVND (reference sequence). Trimming removed 4 bases at V and 3 bases at J, with 7 bases between. The CDR3 length is 13 residues. This CDR3 is CASSTQDNQPQHF. CDR3 coding DNA: TGTGCCAGTAGTACACAGGACAATCAGCCCCAGCATTTT.

The chain employs TRBV6-2 or TRBV6-3 and TRBJ1-2; TRBD1 agrees at 7 bases. J lost 3 bases, V lost 2 bases, and 6 bases had no gene match. This CDR3 is 15 amino acids long. In germline, CDR1 is MNHEY, CDR2 SVGEGT. The CDR3 spells CASSYPGQGDYGYTF. Here the CDR3 DNA reads TGTGCCAGCAGTTACCCTGGTCAGGGGGACTATGGCTACACCTTC.

The chain is built from TRBV6-6 and TRBJ2-7; 7 bases map to TRBD1. V was clipped by 5 bases and J by 3 bases; unmatched bases: 16. Germline V CDR1 and CDR2: MNHNY, SVGAGI (reference sequence). This CDR3 region has 17 residues. The CDR3 DNA sequence: TGTGCCAGCAGTCCTGCTCTAGGGGGCGCAGGGGGCTACGAGCAGTACTTC. Its translation is CASSPALGGAGGYEQYF.

This chain uses TRBV6-2 or TRBV6-3 with TRBJ2-7; D might be TRBD2 (6 bases). This CDR3 contains 16 residues. V was clipped by 7 bases and J by 2 bases, with 21 bases between them. Germline lookup yields CDR1 MNHEY and CDR2 SVGEGT. CDR3 amino acids: CASTPNSGPGTYEQYF. CDR3 DNA: TGTGCCAGCACCCCAAATAGCGGACCGGGAACCTACGAGCAGTACTTC.

The V and J genes are TRBV14 and TRBJ2-1; 15 bases align to TRBD2. V lost 4 bases and J lost 0; bases outside the gene matches: 10. The germline V gene encodes CDR1 SGHDN and CDR2 FVKESK. This CDR3 is built from 20 residues. The DNA for the CDR3 is TGTGCCAGCAGCCCTAGAAAAGGACTAGCGGGAGGGAGCTCCTACAATGAGCAGTTCTTC. It codes for CASSPRKGLAGGSSYNEQFF.

This clone was recorded once. This chain links TRBV5-8 with TRBJ1-1; tentative D call: TRBD1 (5 bases). Germline V gene data show CDR1 as SGHTS and CDR2 as YDEGEE. The CDR3 covers 11 residues. Trimming took off 4 bases at V and 7 bases at J, with 8 bases between the two ends. In nucleotides, the CDR3 is TGTGCCAGCAGCGTGACAGTTGAAGCTTTCTTT. Its translation: CASSVTVEAFF.

The chain combines TRBV5-1 with TRBJ2-1, with 13 bases identical to TRBD2. The V gene end was trimmed by 3 bases and the J gene end by 6 bases; junction bases not matched to a gene: 3. This CDR3 spans 15 amino acids. CDR1 SGHRS and CDR2 YFSETQ come from the germline V gene. Here the CDR3 DNA reads TGCGCCAGCAGCTCCCGGACTAGCGGGAGCAATGAGCAGTTCTTC. This gives the protein CASSSRTSGSNEQFF.

This clone has only one observation. Here the CDR3 DNA reads TGTGCCAGCAGTGAGCGAGTAAACACTGAAGCTTTCTTT. It is translated as CASSERVNTEAFF. V usage is TRBV2 and J usage is TRBJ1-1; D call uncertain. The ends were cut back, 3 bases at V and 2 bases at J, with 7 bases in the middle. Germline loops: CDR1 SNHLY, CDR2 FYNNEI. The CDR3 sequence is 13 residues long.